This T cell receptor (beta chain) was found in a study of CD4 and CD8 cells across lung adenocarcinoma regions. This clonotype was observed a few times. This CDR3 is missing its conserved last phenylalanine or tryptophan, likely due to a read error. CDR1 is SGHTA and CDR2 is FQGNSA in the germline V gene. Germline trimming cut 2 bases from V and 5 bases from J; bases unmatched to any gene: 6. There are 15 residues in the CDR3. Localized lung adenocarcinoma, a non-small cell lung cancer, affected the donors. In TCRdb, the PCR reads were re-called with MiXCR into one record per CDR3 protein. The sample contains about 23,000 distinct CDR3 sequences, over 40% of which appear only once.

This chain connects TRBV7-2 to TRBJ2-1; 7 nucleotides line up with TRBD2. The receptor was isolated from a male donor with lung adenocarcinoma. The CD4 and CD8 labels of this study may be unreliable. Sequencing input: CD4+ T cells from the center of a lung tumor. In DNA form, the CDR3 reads TGTGCCAGCAGCTTATCTAGCGGAGACCACAATGAGCAGTTCCTC. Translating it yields CASSLSSGDHNEQFL.